This T cell receptor (beta chain) was sequenced in a study of blood T cell repertoires in COVID-19. Study as a whole: PBMCs, B-cell-depleted T cells, or T cells provided the cDNA or gDNA that made up the material.

V was shortened by 0 bases and J by 2 bases, with 6 bases between the two germline ends. The CDR3 length is 14 residues. CDR1 and CDR2 (germline): SGHAT, FQNNGV. This clone appeared once. This same CDR3 is encoded by further DNA sequences in the sample. The method was immunoSEQ multiplex PCR; TCRdb's version includes in-frame clones alone and lacks a portion of them. The table includes 200,000 to 250,000 clones, around 85% detected once. The TCR comes from a woman between 65 and 79 years old with COVID-19, enrolled during active disease. The sample taken for sequencing was peripheral blood. V and J are TRBV11-2 and TRBJ2-3; D unclear. The CDR3 region has the DNA TGTGCCAGCAGCTTAGATCGCGCCACAGATACGCAGTATTTT. It specifies CASSLDRATDTQYF. Supplemented by reference TRBV11-2 and TRBJ2-3, the full variable domain reads EAGVAQSPRYKIIEKRQSVAFWCNPISGHATLYWYQQILGQGPKLLIQFQNNGVVDDSQLPKDRFSAERLKGVDSTLKIQPAKLEDSAVYLCASSLDRATDTQYFGPGTRLTVL.